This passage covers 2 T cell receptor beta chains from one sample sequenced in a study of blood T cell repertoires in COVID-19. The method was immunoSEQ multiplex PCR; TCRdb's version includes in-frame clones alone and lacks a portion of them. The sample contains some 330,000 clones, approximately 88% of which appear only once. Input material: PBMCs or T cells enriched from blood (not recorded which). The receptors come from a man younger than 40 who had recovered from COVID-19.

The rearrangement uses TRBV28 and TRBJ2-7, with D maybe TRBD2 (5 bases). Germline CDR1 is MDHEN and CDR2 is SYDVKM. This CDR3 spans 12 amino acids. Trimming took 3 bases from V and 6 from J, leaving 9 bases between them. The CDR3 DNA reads TGTGCCAGCAGTTTCGAGGGCCGCGAGCAGTACTTC. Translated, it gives CASSFEGREQYF. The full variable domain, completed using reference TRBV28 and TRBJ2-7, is DVKVTQSSRYLVKRTGEKVFLECVQDMDHENMFWYRQDPGLGLRLIYFSYDVKMKEKGDIPEGYSVSREKKERFSLILESASTNQTSMYLCASSFEGREQYFGPGTRLTVT.

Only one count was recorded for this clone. The CDR3 DNA follows: TGCGCCAGCAGCTGGGGGGACGGAAAAAATGAGCAGTTCTTC. Protein sequence: CASSWGDGKNEQFF. This rearrangement joins TRBV5-1 to TRBJ2-1; possibly TRBD2 for D (6 bases). Germline V CDR1 and CDR2: SGHRS, YFSETQ. The length of the CDR3 is 14 residues. V was pared by 3 bases and J by 7 bases, with 14 bases between.